The clone carrying this T cell receptor (beta chain) was recorded only once. The antigen is unknown. 13 Jbeta primers and 60 Vbeta primers were used for the PCR. Clones were sequenced by immunoSEQ multiplex PCR, and TCRdb holds only the in-frame ones, with some missing. This sample carries roughly 65,000 clones, 65% to 80% of them seen once, and the ten largest clones take around a sixth. These data originate in a study of cytomegalovirus exposure and HLA in healthy donors. General study findings and limits: V- and J-gene trimming of TCR beta was linked (in a later analysis) to a missense DCLRE1C variant.

The source material was PBMCs. The origin of this receptor is a middle-aged man in good health and CMV-seropositive.

The CDR3 loop reads CASSENRQGLDNEQFF. The CDR3 nucleotides are TGTGCCAGCAGTGAGAATCGACAGGGGTTGGACAATGAGCAGTTCTTC. This chain uses TRBV6-1 with TRBJ2-1; 8 bases fit TRBD1. The CDR3 length is 16 residues. Per germline, CDR1 MNHNS and CDR2 SASEGT. The V segment lost 3 bases and the J segment 5 bases; nucleotides outside the gene matches: 9.